Detailed here is one T cell receptor (beta chain). This CDR3 has 13 residues. CDR1 is SGHDN and CDR2 is FVKESK in the germline V gene. V was cut by 3 bases and J by 4 bases, with 9 bases left in between. This table comes from immunoSEQ multiplex PCR, and its TCRdb copy is limited to in-frame clones, with some not included. This sample has about 610,000 clones, with 97% found just once. The data derive from a study of shared clonotypes between healthy human individuals. This clonotype originated in a woman aged 25 to 39 in good health. The sequencing sample was made of naive CD4+ T cells sorted from blood. This sample's subset: CD45RA+ positively selected. The rearrangement joins TRBV14 to TRBJ1-2; the D gene is possibly TRBD1 (5 bases). The CDR3 region is CASSQGDSYGYTF. Written as DNA, the CDR3 is TGTGCCAGCAGCCAGGGGGATTCCTATGGCTACACCTTC.